A selection of T cell receptor beta chains follows, all from one sample in a study of cytotoxic CD8 clonotypes in ibrutinib-treated CLL. Here immunoSEQ multiplex PCR was the method, and the copy in TCRdb shows in-frame clones only, minus some. Of some 200,000 clones in the sample, 55% to 85% were seen once. The source material was PBMCs, sampled after 24 months of ibrutinib treatment. The receptors were gathered from a human donor with chronic lymphocytic leukemia. CDR3s leave out the opening cysteine and the closing phenylalanine or tryptophan.

14	TRBV27	TRBJ2-7	ASSSRGWADSYEQY
11	TRBV7-2	TRBJ1-5	ASSQIIWEPQH
11	TRBV27	TRBJ1-2	ASSLRPVYGYT
11	TRBV30	TRBJ1-2	AWWDRENYGYT
14	TRBV7-3	TRBJ2-6	ASSLQGVSGANVLT
9	TRBV6-5	TRBJ2-7	ASSTGQRQY
13	TRBV6-6	TRBJ2-2	ASSTSGTATGELF
13	TRBV5-1	TRBJ1-1	ASSLETVVGTEAF
12	TRBV14	TRBJ2-3	ASSLGDRRNTQY
13	TRBV21-1	TRBJ1-3	ASSKATGDVNTIY
14	TRBV7-6	TRBJ2-1	ASSYREIAGEGEQF
13	TRBV28	TRBJ2-3	ASKTSGSLPDTQY
13	TRBV4-3	TRBJ2-2	ASSQVSGEGEELF
11	TRBV5-1	TRBJ2-7	ASSVGPTYEQY
11	TRBV4-2	TRBJ2-7	ASSPYQGGEQY
12	TRBV2	TRBJ2-7	ASSVASGRYEQY
16	TRBV4-3	TRBJ2-5	ASSPQGVAGGPQETQY
13	TRBV5-4	TRBJ1-4	ASSRGTSYNEKLF
16	TRBV25-1	TRBJ2-6	ASSSPGLAGAGANVLT
14	TRBV5-4	TRBJ1-3	ASSSQDSLSGNTIY
14	TRBV15	TRBJ2-7	ATSSFMGQIAYEQY
11	TRBV11-2	TRBJ2-4	ASSLQPQNIQY
14	TRBV4-1	TRBJ1-2	ASSQMRGRAYYGYT
13	TRBV18	TRBJ2-5	ASSPPGLLPVTQY
13	TRBV7-2	TRBJ1-5	ASSLWGYSNQPQH
14	TRBV30	TRBJ1-2	AWSPMTGQGNYGYT
11	TRBV10-3	TRBJ2-5	AISLGRVETQY